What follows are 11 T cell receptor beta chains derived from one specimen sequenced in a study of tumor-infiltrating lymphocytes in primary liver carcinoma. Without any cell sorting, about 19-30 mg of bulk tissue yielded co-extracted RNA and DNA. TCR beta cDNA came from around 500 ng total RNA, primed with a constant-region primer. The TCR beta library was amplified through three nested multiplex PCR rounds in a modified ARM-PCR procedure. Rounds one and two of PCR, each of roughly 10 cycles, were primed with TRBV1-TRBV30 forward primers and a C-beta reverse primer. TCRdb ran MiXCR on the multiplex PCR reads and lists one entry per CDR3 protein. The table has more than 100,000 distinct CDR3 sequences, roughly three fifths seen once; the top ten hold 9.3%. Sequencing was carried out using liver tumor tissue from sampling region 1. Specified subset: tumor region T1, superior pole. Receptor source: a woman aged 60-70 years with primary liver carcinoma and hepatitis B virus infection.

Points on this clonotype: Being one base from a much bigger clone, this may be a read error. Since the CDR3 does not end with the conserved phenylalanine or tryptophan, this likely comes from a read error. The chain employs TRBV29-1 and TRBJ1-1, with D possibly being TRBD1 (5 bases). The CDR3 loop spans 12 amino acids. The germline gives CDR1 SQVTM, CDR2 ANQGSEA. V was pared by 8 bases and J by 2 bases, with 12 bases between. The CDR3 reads CSYRGGNTEAFL. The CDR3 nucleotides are TGCAGCTACCGGGGGGGTAACACTGAAGCTTTCCTT.

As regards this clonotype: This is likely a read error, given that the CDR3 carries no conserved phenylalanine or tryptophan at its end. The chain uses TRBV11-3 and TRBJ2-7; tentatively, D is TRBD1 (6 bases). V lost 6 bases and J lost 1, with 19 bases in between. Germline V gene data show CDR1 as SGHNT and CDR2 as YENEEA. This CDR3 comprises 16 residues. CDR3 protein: CASSALGTLPSYEQYL. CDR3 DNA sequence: TGTGCCAGCAGTGCCCTCGGGACACTACCTTCCTACGAGCAGTACTTA.

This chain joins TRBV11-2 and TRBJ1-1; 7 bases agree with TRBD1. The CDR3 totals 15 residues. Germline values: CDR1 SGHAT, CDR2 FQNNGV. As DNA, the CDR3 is TGTGCGACCAGCTTCGGAGGGGGCGCTTGGACTGAAGCTTTCTTT. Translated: CATSFGGGAWTEAFF.

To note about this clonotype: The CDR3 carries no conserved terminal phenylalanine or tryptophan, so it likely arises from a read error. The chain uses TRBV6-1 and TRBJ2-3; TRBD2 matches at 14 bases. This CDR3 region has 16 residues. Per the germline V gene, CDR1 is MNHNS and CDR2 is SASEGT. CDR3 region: CASRGLAGVGRDTQYY. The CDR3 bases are TGCGCCAGCAGGGGACTAGCGGGAGTAGGGCGGGATACGCAGTATTAT.

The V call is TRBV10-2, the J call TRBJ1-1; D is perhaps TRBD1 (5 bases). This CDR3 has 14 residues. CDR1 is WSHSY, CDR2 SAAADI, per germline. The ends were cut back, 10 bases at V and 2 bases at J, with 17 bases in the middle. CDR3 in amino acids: CAIRAGTRNTEAFF. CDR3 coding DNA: TGCGCCATCAGGGCGGGGACGAGAAACACTGAAGCTTTCTTT.

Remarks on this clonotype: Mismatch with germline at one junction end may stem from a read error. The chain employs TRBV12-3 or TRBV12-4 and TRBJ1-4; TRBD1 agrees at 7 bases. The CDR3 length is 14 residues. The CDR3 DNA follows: TGTACCAGCAGTTTAAGGCAGGGGGATGAACAACTGTTTTTT. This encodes CTSSLRQGDEQLFF.

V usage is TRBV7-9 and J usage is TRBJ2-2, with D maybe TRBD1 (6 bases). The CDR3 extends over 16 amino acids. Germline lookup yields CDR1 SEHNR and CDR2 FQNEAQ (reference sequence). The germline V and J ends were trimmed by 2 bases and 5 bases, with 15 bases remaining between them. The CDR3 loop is CASSLRTEAGTGELFF. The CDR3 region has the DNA TGTGCCAGCAGCTTAAGGACAGAGGCCGGGACCGGGGAGCTGTTTTTT.

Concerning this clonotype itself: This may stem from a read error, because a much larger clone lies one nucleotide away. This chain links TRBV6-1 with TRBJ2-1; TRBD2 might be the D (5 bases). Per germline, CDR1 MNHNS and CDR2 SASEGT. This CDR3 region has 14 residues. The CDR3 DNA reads TGTGCCAGCAGAGCCGGCGGGTCCTACAGTGAGCAGTTCTTC. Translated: CASRAGGSYSEQFF.

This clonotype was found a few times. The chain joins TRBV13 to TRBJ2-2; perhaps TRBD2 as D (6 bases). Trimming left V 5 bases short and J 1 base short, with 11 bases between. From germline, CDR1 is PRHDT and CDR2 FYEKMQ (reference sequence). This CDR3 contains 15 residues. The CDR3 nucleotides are TGTGCCAGCAGCCCTCGGGGGTGGAACACCGGGGAGCTGTTTTTT. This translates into CASSPRGWNTGELFF. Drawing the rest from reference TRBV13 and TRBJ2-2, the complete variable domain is AAGVIQSPRHLIKEKRETATLKCYPIPRHDTVYWYQQGPGQDPQFLISFYEKMQSDKGSIPDRFSAQQFSDYHSELNMSSLELGDSALYFCASSPRGWNTGELFFGEGSRLTVL.

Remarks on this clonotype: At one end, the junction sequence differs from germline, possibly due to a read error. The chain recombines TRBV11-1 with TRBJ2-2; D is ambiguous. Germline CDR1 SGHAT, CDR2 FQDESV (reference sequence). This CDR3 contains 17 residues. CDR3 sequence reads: CACSARPFLVNTGELFF. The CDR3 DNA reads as TGTGCCTGCAGCGCCCGGCCATTCCTGGTTAACACTGGGGAGCTGTTTTTT.

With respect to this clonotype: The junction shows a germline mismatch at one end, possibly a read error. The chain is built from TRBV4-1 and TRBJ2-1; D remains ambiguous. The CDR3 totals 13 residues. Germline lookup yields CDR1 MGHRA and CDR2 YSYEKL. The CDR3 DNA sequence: TGCGTCAGCAACCAAGATTACAGTAATGAGCAGTTCTTC. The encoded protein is CVSNQDYSNEQFF.